The rows below give T cell receptor beta chains drawn from one sample of a study of blood T cell repertoires in COVID-19. Repertoires were generated with immunoSEQ multiplex PCR, while TCRdb's copy carries only in-frame clones and drops some. The table lists roughly 160,000 clones, 84% of them singletons. Material for sequencing was peripheral blood. All receptors come from a man between 18 and 35 years old with active or convalescent COVID-19. CDR3s include the opening cysteine and the closing phenylalanine or tryptophan. The D gene is left open where the match is weak. The size field is filled for only some rows; it gives once, few, many or a size class.

>TRBV28|TRBD2|.|TRBJ2-7
CASSYKRGGVSYEQYF
TGTGCCAGCAGTTATAAGAGGGGAGGGGTCTCCTACGAGCAGTACTTC
>TRBV11-3|TRBD1|.|TRBJ2-1
CASSLTMGQDNEQFF
TGTGCCAGCAGCTTAACGATGGGACAGGACAATGAGCAGTTCTTC
>TRBV4-1|TRBD2|.|TRBJ2-4
CASSQIGTTSSGKNIQYF
TGCGCCAGCAGCCAAATAGGGACTACCAGTAGCGGTAAAAACATTCAGTACTTC
>TRBV28|TRBD2|few|TRBJ2-1
CASSGTSAHNYNEQFF
TGTGCCAGCAGCGGGACTAGCGCACATAACTACAATGAGCAGTTCTTC
>TRBV27|.|.|TRBJ1-5
CASSEQGDGGNQPQHF
TGTGCCAGCAGTGAACAGGGCGATGGGGGCAATCAGCCCCAGCATTTT
>TRBV4-1|TRBD2|.|TRBJ2-5
CASSQTSGGYQETQYF
TGCGCCAGCAGCCAAACTAGCGGGGGGTACCAAGAGACCCAGTACTTC
>TRBV6-5|.|once|TRBJ2-3
CASSLDSPSTDTQYF
TGTGCCAGCAGTTTGGACAGCCCTAGCACAGATACGCAGTATTTT
>TRBV2|.|once|TRBJ1-5
CASRGDGEQPQHF
TGTGCCAGCAGAGGGGATGGAGAGCAGCCCCAGCATTTT
>TRBV29-1|.|.|TRBJ2-7
CSVVDPTNYEQYF
TGCAGCGTTGTCGATCCTACCAACTACGAGCAGTACTTC
>TRBV7-2|.|.|TRBJ1-1
CASSLGQNTEAFF
TGTGCCAGCAGCTTGGGACAGAACACTGAAGCTTTCTTT
>TRBV5-6|TRBD1|.|TRBJ2-7
CASTPWDRVHEQYF
TGTGCCAGCACCCCCTGGGACAGGGTTCACGAGCAGTACTTC
>TRBV21-1|.|few|TRBJ1-5
CASSKVTGGFQPQHF
TGTGCCAGCAGCAAGGTGACAGGGGGCTTTCAGCCCCAGCATTTT
>TRBV6-5|.|.|TRBJ2-7
CASSLGSFYEQYF
TGTGCCAGCAGTTTGGGGAGTTTCTACGAGCAGTACTTC
>TRBV7-2|TRBD2|.|TRBJ2-1
CASSHTSGTYNEQFF
TGTGCCAGCAGCCACACTAGCGGGACGTACAATGAGCAGTTCTTC
>TRBV4-2|.|.|TRBJ1-2
CASSQDQGLKNYGYTF
TGTGCCAGCAGCCAAGATCAGGGGTTAAAGAACTATGGCTACACCTTC
>TRBV3-1/TRBV3-2|.|.|TRBJ1-6
CASSQVRGSNSPLHF
TGTGCCAGCAGCCAAGTCAGAGGGTCCAATTCACCCCTCCACTTT
>TRBV7-8|.|.|TRBJ1-5
CASRAARQSTIWPQHF
TGTGCCAGCAGGGCCGCGCGACAATCTACGATATGGCCCCAGCATTTT
>TRBV2|.|.|TRBJ2-7
CASTVRSAYEQYF
TGTGCCAGCACTGTAAGGAGCGCCTACGAGCAGTACTTC
>TRBV24-1|.|.|TRBJ2-1
CATSDFGPYNEQFF
TGTGCCACCAGTGATTTTGGGCCCTACAATGAGCAGTTCTTC
>TRBV6-5|.|.|TRBJ1-6
CATSLNPTRGSPLHF
TGTGCCACCTCACTGAACCCAACTAGAGGTTCACCCCTCCACTTT
>TRBV7-9|TRBD1|few|TRBJ2-3
CASNRDRGTDTQYF
TGTGCCAGCAACCGGGACAGGGGAACAGATACGCAGTATTTT
>TRBV5-1|TRBD1|.|TRBJ1-6
CASSLRQGDNSPLHF
TGCGCCAGCAGCTTAAGACAGGGGGATAATTCACCCCTCCACTTT
>TRBV15|TRBD1|.|TRBJ1-2
CATSTRQGHYGYTF
TGTGCCACCAGCACAAGACAGGGGCACTATGGCTACACCTTC
>TRBV7-7|TRBD2|.|TRBJ2-3
CASSHGLAGTDTQYF
TGTGCTAGCAGCCACGGACTAGCAGGCACAGATACGCAGTATTTT
>TRBV6-5|TRBD1|.|TRBJ1-1
CASKGDREIGEAFF
TGTGCCAGCAAAGGGGACAGGGAAATTGGTGAAGCTTTCTTT
>TRBV18|.|.|TRBJ2-3
CASSPATNTDTQYF
TGTGCCAGCTCACCAGCGACTAACACAGATACGCAGTATTTT
>TRBV12-2|.|many|TRBJ1-5
CASRFWTGGPNQPQHF
TGTGCAAGTCGCTTTTGGACAGGGGGTCCCAATCAGCCCCAGCATTTT
>TRBV5-1|TRBD1|.|TRBJ1-2
CASSLTGDRGAYGYTF
TGCGCCAGCAGCTTGACCGGGGACAGGGGGGCCTATGGCTACACCTTC
>TRBV7-6|TRBD2|.|TRBJ2-2
CASSSHYSGTSGSTGELFF
TGTGCCAGCAGCTCCCACTACTCCGGGACTAGCGGGAGTACCGGGGAGCTGTTTTTT
>TRBV28|TRBD2|once|TRBJ2-1
CASSYRDYLNNEQFF
TGTGCCAGCAGCTACCGGGACTACCTAAACAATGAGCAGTTCTTC
>TRBV5-5|.|few|TRBJ2-1
CASSFSGDSYNEQFF
TGTGCCAGCAGCTTTTCGGGGGACTCCTACAATGAGCAGTTCTTC
>TRBV12-3/TRBV12-4|.|once|TRBJ1-1
CASSFGSEAFF
TGTGCCAGCAGTTTCGGGTCTGAAGCTTTCTTT
>TRBV11-2|TRBD2|.|TRBJ2-1
CASSSTSGGFNEQFF
TGTGCCAGCAGCTCGACTAGCGGGGGGTTCAATGAGCAGTTCTTC
>TRBV18|.|.|TRBJ2-1
CASSPSAEGNNEQFF
TGTGCCAGCTCACCATCTGCGGAGGGGAACAATGAGCAGTTCTTC
>TRBV30|.|.|TRBJ1-6
CAWSVGRDNSPLHF
TGTGCCTGGAGTGTAGGCAGGGATAATTCACCCCTCCACTTT
>TRBV7-9|TRBD1|.|TRBJ1-2
CASSFTKDRGRGMGSGYTF
TGTGCCAGCAGCTTCACGAAGGACAGGGGTAGGGGTATGGGAAGTGGCTACACCTTC
>TRBV4-1|.|few|TRBJ2-2
CASSTLDLFSSGELFF
TGCGCCAGCAGCACCCTAGATCTATTTTCTTCCGGGGAGCTGTTTTTT
>TRBV4-1|.|.|TRBJ2-7
CASSQDAGEQYF
TGCGCCAGCAGCCAGGACGCGGGCGAGCAGTACTTC
>TRBV7-3|.|.|TRBJ2-3
CASSPGVMDTQYF
TGTGCCAGCAGCCCCGGAGTGATGGATACGCAGTATTTT
>TRBV11-2|.|.|TRBJ2-7
CASSSGWEQYF
TGTGCCAGCAGCTCAGGGTGGGAGCAGTACTTC
>TRBV27|.|.|TRBJ1-1
CASSFQGTNTEAFF
TGTGCCAGCAGTTTTCAGGGAACGAACACTGAAGCTTTCTTT
>TRBV11-3|TRBD1|.|TRBJ2-3
CASSLSRGTDTQYF
TGTGCCAGCAGCTTATCCAGGGGGACAGATACGCAGTATTTT
>TRBV19|.|.|TRBJ1-5
CASGGGNQPQHF
TGTGCCAGTGGGGGGGGGAATCAGCCCCAGCATTTT
>TRBV20-1|.|few|TRBJ1-3
CSASEGHGASGNTIYF
TGCAGTGCTAGTGAGGGACACGGAGCCTCTGGAAACACCATATATTTT
>TRBV20-1|.|.|TRBJ2-1
CSASSTVYNEQFF
TGCAGTGCTAGTTCGACAGTATACAATGAGCAGTTCTTC